The 13 T cell receptor beta chains below come from one sample, sequenced in a study of blood T cells in healthy people across ages. Primed by a sample-barcoded 5' primer and a J-beta primer mix, a second PCR proceeded for about 7 to 12 cycles. TCRdb reanalysed the 5' RACE reads using MiXCR and keeps one entry per CDR3 protein. The sample includes 800,000 to 1,300,000 distinct CDR3 sequences, about 23% seen only once; the top ten take around 0.75%. These same data were also listed under a study on T cells of mothers and their children.

Sequencing was done on a sample of blood. All receptors derive from a girl aged 2-10 years in good health.

The chain couples TRBV5-6 to TRBJ1-4; 9 nucleotides match TRBD1. CDR1 SGHDT and CDR2 YYEEEE come from the germline V gene. The V and J ends lost 4 bases and 8 bases, in that order; junction bases with no gene match: 9. This CDR3 is built from 15 residues. CDR3: CASSPDRGIKEKLFF. The CDR3 region has the DNA TGTGCCAGCAGCCCAGACAGGGGGATAAAGGAAAAACTGTTTTTT.

This clonotype was counted only a few times. At one of its ends the junction is not consistent with the germline gene, which may arise from a read error. The V and J genes are TRBV7-8 and TRBJ1-2, with D perhaps matching TRBD1 (5 bases). Germline lookup yields CDR1 SGHVS and CDR2 FQNEAQ. The CDR3 has 13 amino acids. CDR3 in amino acids: CASSLGGGDGHTF. The CDR3, as DNA: TGTGCCAGCAGCTTAGGCGGGGGAGATGGCCACACCTTC. Together with reference TRBV7-8 and TRBJ1-2, the CDR3 gives the full variable domain: GAGVSQSPRYKVAKRGQDVALRCDPISGHVSLFWYQQALGQGPEFLTYFQNEAQLDKSGLPSDRFFAERPEGSVSTLKIQRTQQEDSAVYLCASSLGGGDGHTFGSGTRLTVV.

This clonotype appeared a few times. The chain joins TRBV11-2 to TRBJ2-4, with 8 bases matching TRBD2. The CDR3 contains 16 residues. The germline V gene encodes CDR1 SGHAT and CDR2 FQNNGV. V dropped 2 bases and J dropped 8; count of bases not matched to a gene: 11. The CDR3 coding sequence is TGTGCCAGCAGCTTAAGGGGGGGACTAGAGGCGGACATTCAGTACTTC. Amino acids: CASSLRGGLEADIQYF. The full variable domain, with the rest looked up from reference TRBV11-2 and TRBJ2-4, is EAGVAQSPRYKIIEKRQSVAFWCNPISGHATLYWYQQILGQGPKLLIQFQNNGVVDDSQLPKDRFSAERLKGVDSTLKIQPAKLEDSAVYLCASSLRGGLEADIQYFGAGTRLSVL.

This clonotype was observed a handful of times. The rearrangement uses TRBV6-5 and TRBJ2-4; no reliable D call. Trimming pared 6 bases from V and 0 bases from J, leaving 9 bases between. This CDR3 spans 14 amino acids. The germline V gene encodes CDR1 MNHEY and CDR2 SVGAGI. CDR3 in DNA: TGTGCCAGCAGCCAAATTGTAGCCAAAAACATTCAGTACTTC. Its translation: CASSQIVAKNIQYF.

This clonotype was observed a few times. The J gene is TRBJ2-5, the V gene TRBV29-1, with TRBD2 identical over 8 bases. Germline CDR1 reads SQVTM; CDR2 reads ANQGSEA. With 2 bases clipped from V and 13 bases from J, the junction kept 6 bases outside the gene matches. CDR3 length: 11 residues. The CDR3 here is CSVELGTSSYF. CDR3 bases: TGCAGCGTTGAATTAGGGACTAGTTCGTACTTC.

This clonotype showed up just a few times. The chain recombines TRBV5-8 with TRBJ2-5; D could derive from TRBD1 or TRBD2 (7 bases each). Judging by the DNA end, TRBJ2-1 fits better; the J call may be wrong. Germline loops: CDR1 SGHTS, CDR2 YDEGEE. This CDR3 spans 16 amino acids. The CDR3 DNA reads TGTGCCAGCAGCCGATTCCAGGGGGGGAAGAACAATGAGCAGTTCTTC. It translates to CASSRFQGGKNNEQFF.

The chain recombines TRBV27 with TRBJ1-6; 7 bases are a match to TRBD1. Germline V CDR1 and CDR2: MNHEY, SMNVEV (reference sequence). Germline trimming cut 6 bases from V and 7 bases from J; bases unmatched to any gene: 6. The CDR3 is made up of 14 amino acids. This chain's CDR3 is CASRAGTENSPLHF. The DNA for the CDR3 is TGTGCCAGCAGGGCCGGGACAGAGAATTCACCCCTCCACTTT.

The chain links TRBV24-1 to TRBJ2-5; the match to TRBD1 covers 10 bases. The junction had 8 bases not matched to a gene; V was cut back by 9 bases and J by 5 bases. Looked up from germline, CDR1 is KGHDR and CDR2 is SFDVKD. The CDR3 runs to 14 residues. The CDR3 DNA is TGTGCCACCGGAGACAGGGGGCTAGAGGAGACCCAGTACTTC. Amino acid sequence: CATGDRGLEETQYF.

The gene calls are TRBV10-3 and TRBJ2-5; the D is unclear. V lost 3 bases to trimming and J lost 5 bases, with 22 bases between them. This CDR3 comprises 17 residues. Per germline, CDR1 ENHRY and CDR2 SYGVKD. CDR3 in amino acids: CAISDPLLASGLETQYF. CDR3 nucleotide sequence: TGTGCCATCAGTGACCCCCTCCTGGCTAGTGGGTTGGAGACCCAGTACTTC.

Concerning this clonotype itself: The germline gene is not matched at one end of the junction; a read error may be the cause. CDR3 DNA: TGCGCCAGCAGTCCGCCCCTTGACACTGAAGCTTTCTTT. Translating gives CASSPPLDTEAFF. The chain links TRBV12-3 or TRBV12-4 to TRBJ1-1; D not resolved. The CDR3 is 13 residues long.

A few counts support this clonotype. The CDR3 loop reads CASSLNANEQFF. CDR3 bases: TGTGCCAGCAGTTTGAATGCGAATGAGCAGTTCTTC. V is TRBV6-2 or TRBV6-3 and J is TRBJ2-5; no clear D gene. The DNA end lines up better with TRBJ2-1; the J call may be wrong. The CDR3 consists of 12 residues. CDR1 is MNHEY, CDR2 SVGEGT, per germline.

This clonotype was counted only a few times. The V gene is TRBV4-1, the J gene TRBJ1-2, with 7 bases identical to TRBD1. The CDR3 totals 15 residues. J was trimmed by 4 bases and V by 2 bases; bases with no gene match: 7. The germline V gene has CDR1 MGHRA and CDR2 YSYEKL. The CDR3 DNA sequence: TGCGCCAGCAGCCAACCCTTACAGGGGAGCTATGGCTACACCTTC. Translating it yields CASSQPLQGSYGYTF.

The rearrangement joins TRBV4-1 to TRBJ2-2; 7 bases fit TRBD1. Germline-derived CDR1 and CDR2 are MGHRA and YSYEKL. Trimming cost V 3 bases and J 3 bases; bases outside gene matches: 13. The CDR3 spans 18 residues. CDR3 sequence: CASSQSQLNRGYTGELFF. CDR3 DNA sequence: TGCGCCAGCAGCCAGTCTCAGCTCAACAGGGGATACACCGGGGAGCTGTTTTTT.